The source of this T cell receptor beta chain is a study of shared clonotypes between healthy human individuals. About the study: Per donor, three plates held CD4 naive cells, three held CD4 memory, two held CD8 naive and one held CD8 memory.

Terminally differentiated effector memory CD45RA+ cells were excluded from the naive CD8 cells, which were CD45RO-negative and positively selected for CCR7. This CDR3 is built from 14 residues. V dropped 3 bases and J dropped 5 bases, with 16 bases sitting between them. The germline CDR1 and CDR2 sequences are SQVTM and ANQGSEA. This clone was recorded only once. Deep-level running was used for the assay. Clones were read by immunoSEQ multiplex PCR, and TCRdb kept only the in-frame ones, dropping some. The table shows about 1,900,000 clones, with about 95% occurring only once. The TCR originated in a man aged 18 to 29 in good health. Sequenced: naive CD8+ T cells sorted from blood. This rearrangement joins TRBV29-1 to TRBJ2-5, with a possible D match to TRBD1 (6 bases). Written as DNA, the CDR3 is TGCAGCGTTGATCCCGCAGGGGCAGGGGAGACCCAGTACTTC. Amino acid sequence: CSVDPAGAGETQYF.